The 2 T cell receptor beta chains below come from one sample, sequenced in a study of T-cell memory formation after mild COVID-19 (dated by TCRdb to the early 2020s). The library was made by 5' RACE. The instrument was an Illumina NovaSeq 6000. TCRdb reworked the public reads: Q25 trimming with fastp, MiXCR clone assembly, productive beta chains retained. Under each unique CDR3 protein, matching rows form one entry showing the most common genes and DNA. This sample lists roughly 400,000 distinct CDR3 sequences; around 17% were detected once. 20% to 25% of the sample is held by the ten biggest clonotypes. The sequencing sample was made of PBMCs or a T cell subset sorted from them (not recorded which). These receptors came from a man younger than 35 who had mild COVID-19 (a few samples of this study predate the infection). The sample titles of this study are shuffled in the database, so cell type and time point are left out; the donor was told from shared clones.

This clonotype was counted between two and nine times. The chain joins TRBV6-2 or TRBV6-3 to TRBJ2-7; D assignment may be TRBD1 or TRBD2 (5 bases each). The CDR3 loop spans 13 amino acids. Between the trimmed V and J ends, which lost 6 bases and 4 bases, there was a span of 13 bases. Germline loops: CDR1 MNHEY, CDR2 SVGEGT. The CDR3 coding sequence is TGTGCCAGCAGGGTGACGGGACGATACGAGCAGTACTTC. Its protein product is CASRVTGRYEQYF.

A remark on this clonotype: Germline is not matched at one junction end, which may reflect a read error. The chain recombines TRBV4-2 with TRBJ2-3; 7 bases align to TRBD2. The CDR3 has 13 residues. CDR1 LGHNA and CDR2 YNFKEQ come from the germline V gene. CDR3 in DNA: TGTGCCAGCAGGGAGACTAGCATAGATACGCAGTATTTT. It specifies CASRETSIDTQYF.